This is a list of T cell receptor beta chains from one sample in a study of blood T cell repertoires in COVID-19. Profiled with immunoSEQ multiplex PCR; TCRdb holds only in-frame clones, not every one. The sample carries approximately 260,000 clones, around 86% recorded once. The specimen was peripheral blood. The receptors stem from a woman aged 55-75 years with active or convalescent COVID-19. Both conserved end residues are part of each CDR3. A D gene is named only where the DNA matches it firmly. The size entry is marked missing in some rows and otherwise reads once, few, many or a size class.

d_gene: -
abundance: -
len: 15
j_gene: TRBJ2-5
v_gene: TRBV28
CDR3nt: TGTGCCAGCAGTCTCTCCCGGAGGGGTAAAGAGACCCAGTACTTC
CDR3aa: CASSLSRRGKETQYF

d_gene: TRBD2
abundance: -
len: 17
j_gene: TRBJ2-5
v_gene: TRBV10-3
CDR3nt: TGTGCCATCAGCGCCGGGACTAGCGGGGGGGCCACGGAGACCCAGTACTTC
CDR3aa: CAISAGTSGGATETQYF

d_gene: TRBD2
abundance: -
len: 16
j_gene: TRBJ2-4
v_gene: TRBV2
CDR3nt: TGTGCCAGCAGCCTTCCGGGGCGGGGGGGCCCGAATATTCAGTACTTC
CDR3aa: CASSLPGRGGPNIQYF

d_gene: -
abundance: -
len: 13
j_gene: TRBJ2-7
v_gene: TRBV18
CDR3nt: TGTGCCAGCTCACCCGCGACAGGCTACGAGCAGTACTTC
CDR3aa: CASSPATGYEQYF

d_gene: TRBD1
abundance: -
len: 16
j_gene: TRBJ1-4
v_gene: TRBV6-1
CDR3nt: TGTGCCAGCAGTGCCGGGGACAGGGGACCTAATGAAAAACTGTTTTTT
CDR3aa: CASSAGDRGPNEKLFF

d_gene: -
abundance: many
len: 15
j_gene: TRBJ1-2
v_gene: TRBV19
CDR3nt: TGTGCCAGTACTACCAATCAGGGCGAAGGCTATGGCTACACCTTC
CDR3aa: CASTTNQGEGYGYTF

d_gene: -
abundance: -
len: 15
j_gene: TRBJ2-2
v_gene: TRBV21-1
CDR3nt: -
CDR3aa: CASSWGRGNTGELFF

d_gene: -
abundance: -
len: 17
j_gene: TRBJ1-3
v_gene: TRBV11-2
CDR3nt: TGTGCCAGCAGCTTAGGTGAACATACCTTCTCTGGAAACACCATATATTTT
CDR3aa: CASSLGEHTFSGNTIYF

d_gene: TRBD1
abundance: -
len: 15
j_gene: TRBJ2-3
v_gene: TRBV6-5
CDR3nt: TGTGCCAGCAGTTACTGGGACAGGGGGCTTAATACGCAGTATTTT
CDR3aa: CASSYWDRGLNTQYF

d_gene: -
abundance: -
len: 17
j_gene: TRBJ2-2
v_gene: TRBV18
CDR3nt: TGTGCCAGCTCTCAACCGGCAGGGCTCGCGAACACCGGGGAGCTGTTTTTT
CDR3aa: CASSQPAGLANTGELFF

d_gene: TRBD1
abundance: -
len: 13
j_gene: TRBJ2-5
v_gene: TRBV6-5
CDR3nt: TGTGCCAGCAGGAGGACAGGGTTAGAGACCCAGTACTTC
CDR3aa: CASRRTGLETQYF

d_gene: TRBD1
abundance: -
len: 15
j_gene: TRBJ1-4
v_gene: TRBV7-3
CDR3nt: TGTGCCAGCAGCTTAACGGGACAGAGTAATGAAAAACTGTTTTTT
CDR3aa: CASSLTGQSNEKLFF

d_gene: -
abundance: few
len: 17
j_gene: TRBJ1-2
v_gene: TRBV4-1
CDR3nt: TGCGCCAGCAGGTCGCCGGGCAGAGGGGGTGGCCTCTATGGCTACACCTTC
CDR3aa: CASRSPGRGGGLYGYTF

d_gene: -
abundance: once
len: 14
j_gene: TRBJ1-1
v_gene: TRBV18
CDR3nt: TGTGCCAGCTCACCTAACAACGCTAACACTGAAGCTTTCTTT
CDR3aa: CASSPNNANTEAFF

d_gene: TRBD1
abundance: -
len: 15
j_gene: TRBJ2-1
v_gene: TRBV7-9
CDR3nt: TGTGCCAGCAGCTCCTGGACAGGGAACTACAATGAGCAGTTCTTC
CDR3aa: CASSSWTGNYNEQFF

d_gene: TRBD1
abundance: -
len: 15
j_gene: TRBJ1-1
v_gene: TRBV6-5
CDR3nt: TGTGCCAGCAGGGGACAGGGGGCGGGGGACACTGAAGCTTTCTTT
CDR3aa: CASRGQGAGDTEAFF

d_gene: TRBD1
abundance: -
len: 15
j_gene: TRBJ1-6
v_gene: TRBV5-1
CDR3nt: TGCGCCAGCAGCACCCGGACAGGGGGGGGTTCACCCCTCCACTTT
CDR3aa: CASSTRTGGGSPLHF

d_gene: -
abundance: -
len: 15
j_gene: TRBJ1-5
v_gene: TRBV4-1
CDR3nt: TGCGCCAGCAGCCAAGAGTTCAGGGCGCTTCAGCCCCAGCATTTT
CDR3aa: CASSQEFRALQPQHF

d_gene: TRBD1
abundance: once
len: 16
j_gene: TRBJ2-5
v_gene: TRBV3-1/TRBV3-2
CDR3nt: TGTGCCAGCAGCCACCCGGGACAGGGGGCCGAGAAGACCCAGTACTTC
CDR3aa: CASSHPGQGAEKTQYF

d_gene: -
abundance: few
len: 13
j_gene: TRBJ2-2
v_gene: TRBV24-1
CDR3nt: TGTGCCACCAGTGATTCCTCCACCGGGGAGCTGTTTTTT
CDR3aa: CATSDSSTGELFF

d_gene: TRBD1
abundance: -
len: 15
j_gene: TRBJ2-7
v_gene: TRBV6-5
CDR3nt: TGTGCCAGCAGCTCCGGGACAGCGAGCTCCTACGAGCAGTACTTC
CDR3aa: CASSSGTASSYEQYF

d_gene: TRBD2
abundance: -
len: 17
j_gene: TRBJ2-2
v_gene: TRBV24-1
CDR3nt: TGTGCCACCAGTGATTCCACTAGCGGGGAAAACACCGGGGAGCTGTTTTTT
CDR3aa: CATSDSTSGENTGELFF

d_gene: TRBD2
abundance: -
len: 14
j_gene: TRBJ2-7
v_gene: TRBV5-5
CDR3nt: TGTGCCAGCAGTCCAACTAGCGGGAGCTACGAGCAGTACTTC
CDR3aa: CASSPTSGSYEQYF

d_gene: -
abundance: -
len: 13
j_gene: TRBJ2-5
v_gene: TRBV7-7
CDR3nt: TGTGCTAGCAGCTACGGGTCCCAAGAGACCCAGTACTTC
CDR3aa: CASSYGSQETQYF

d_gene: TRBD1
abundance: -
len: 14
j_gene: TRBJ1-5
v_gene: TRBV30
CDR3nt: TGTGCCTGGAGTCGACAGGGAGGCAATCAGCCCCAGCATTTT
CDR3aa: CAWSRQGGNQPQHF

d_gene: TRBD1
abundance: -
len: 14
j_gene: TRBJ1-6
v_gene: TRBV6-5
CDR3nt: TGTGCCAGCAGGGGGGACAGGGGCAATTCACCCCTCCACTTT
CDR3aa: CASRGDRGNSPLHF

d_gene: -
abundance: -
len: 14
j_gene: TRBJ2-7
v_gene: TRBV6-2/TRBV6-3
CDR3nt: TGTGCCAGCAGTTACCCTGGAGGCCCGGGCGAGCAGTACTTC
CDR3aa: CASSYPGGPGEQYF

d_gene: TRBD1
abundance: -
len: 17
j_gene: TRBJ1-1
v_gene: TRBV5-5
CDR3nt: TGTGCCAGCAGCACGACAGGGCGGGTGGGAATGAACACTGAAGCTTTCTTT
CDR3aa: CASSTTGRVGMNTEAFF

d_gene: TRBD1
abundance: -
len: 14
j_gene: TRBJ1-5
v_gene: TRBV18
CDR3nt: TGTGCCAGCTCACAACAGGGGAGCAATCAGCCCCAGCATTTT
CDR3aa: CASSQQGSNQPQHF

d_gene: -
abundance: -
len: 15
j_gene: TRBJ1-1
v_gene: TRBV10-3
CDR3nt: TGTGCCATCAGTCCCCCGCCGGGGGTGAACACTGAAGCTTTCTTT
CDR3aa: CAISPPPGVNTEAFF

d_gene: TRBD2
abundance: once
len: 14
j_gene: TRBJ2-7
v_gene: TRBV6-2/TRBV6-3
CDR3nt: TGTGCCAGCAGTCGGACTAGCGGCACCTACGAGCAGTACTTC
CDR3aa: CASSRTSGTYEQYF

d_gene: -
abundance: -
len: 13
j_gene: TRBJ1-2
v_gene: TRBV27
CDR3nt: TGTGCCAGCAGTTTATCGGAGGGATTCGGCTACACCTTC
CDR3aa: CASSLSEGFGYTF

d_gene: TRBD1
abundance: -
len: 16
j_gene: TRBJ2-7
v_gene: TRBV11-2
CDR3nt: TGTGCCAGCAGCCGGGCCGGGACAGGGGGTTACCACGAGCAGTACTTC
CDR3aa: CASSRAGTGGYHEQYF

d_gene: -
abundance: -
len: 19
j_gene: TRBJ1-5
v_gene: TRBV2
CDR3nt: TGTGCCAGCAGTGGTAACGGGGACCGGACAGTAGATTACAATCAGCCCCAGCATTTT
CDR3aa: CASSGNGDRTVDYNQPQHF

d_gene: -
abundance: -
len: 13
j_gene: TRBJ2-1
v_gene: TRBV5-8
CDR3nt: TGTGCCAGCAGCTTGACAGATTACAATGAGCAGTTCTTC
CDR3aa: CASSLTDYNEQFF

d_gene: -
abundance: -
len: 13
j_gene: TRBJ2-1
v_gene: TRBV5-1
CDR3nt: TGCGCCAGCAATCCTCCGGGGAGCAATGAGCAGTTCTTC
CDR3aa: CASNPPGSNEQFF

d_gene: -
abundance: -
len: 13
j_gene: TRBJ2-5
v_gene: TRBV30
CDR3nt: TGTGCCTGGAGTGTCCAAATTCAAGAGACCCAGTACTTC
CDR3aa: CAWSVQIQETQYF

d_gene: -
abundance: -
len: 15
j_gene: TRBJ2-1
v_gene: TRBV5-1
CDR3nt: TGCGCCAGCAGCTTGGGGCAGGGCTCCTACAATGAGCAGTTCTTC
CDR3aa: CASSLGQGSYNEQFF

d_gene: TRBD2
abundance: -
len: 15
j_gene: TRBJ2-5
v_gene: TRBV3-1/TRBV3-2
CDR3nt: TGTGCCAGCAGCCAACTCCGGGGACTAGAAGAGACCCAGTACTTC
CDR3aa: CASSQLRGLEETQYF

d_gene: -
abundance: few
len: 13
j_gene: TRBJ1-2
v_gene: TRBV6-5
CDR3nt: TGTGCCAGCAGCCCGTCTACAGGGTTTGGCTACACCTTC
CDR3aa: CASSPSTGFGYTF

d_gene: -
abundance: -
len: 17
j_gene: TRBJ2-1
v_gene: TRBV21-1
CDR3nt: TGTGCCAGCAGCATTGCGCTCGGACAGGGGGCATCCGATGAGCAGTTCTTC
CDR3aa: CASSIALGQGASDEQFF

d_gene: -
abundance: -
len: 15
j_gene: TRBJ1-3
v_gene: TRBV12-5
CDR3nt: TGTGCTAGTGGTTTGGTACAGGAAAGTGGAAACACCATATATTTT
CDR3aa: CASGLVQESGNTIYF

d_gene: -
abundance: -
len: 19
j_gene: TRBJ1-5
v_gene: TRBV7-2
CDR3nt: TGTGCCAGCAGCTTAGACCCTTCGACAGCGGGAGGAGGCAATCAGCCCCAGCATTTT
CDR3aa: CASSLDPSTAGGGNQPQHF

d_gene: TRBD2
abundance: -
len: 16
j_gene: TRBJ2-1
v_gene: TRBV6-4
CDR3nt: TGTGCCAGCAGTAGGACTAGCGGGGGGCTATACAATGAGCAGTTCTTC
CDR3aa: CASSRTSGGLYNEQFF

d_gene: -
abundance: -
len: 12
j_gene: TRBJ2-7
v_gene: TRBV6-6
CDR3nt: TGTGCCAGCAGTTACGTGTCTGACGAGCAGTACTTC
CDR3aa: CASSYVSDEQYF

d_gene: -
abundance: -
len: 12
j_gene: TRBJ1-5
v_gene: TRBV4-1
CDR3nt: TGCGCCAGCGGGGGGGGCCGGCAGCCCCAGCATTTT
CDR3aa: CASGGGRQPQHF

d_gene: TRBD1
abundance: -
len: 14
j_gene: TRBJ1-2
v_gene: TRBV6-5
CDR3nt: TGTGCCAGCAGGCATGGGGACAGGGGCTATGGCTACACCTTC
CDR3aa: CASRHGDRGYGYTF

d_gene: -
abundance: -
len: 14
j_gene: TRBJ1-1
v_gene: TRBV7-9
CDR3nt: TGTGCCAGCAGCTTCCGGGAATACAACACTGAAGCTTTCTTT
CDR3aa: CASSFREYNTEAFF

d_gene: TRBD1
abundance: -
len: 12
j_gene: TRBJ2-5
v_gene: TRBV12-3/TRBV12-4
CDR3nt: TGTGCCAGCAGCCAGGGGGAAGAGACCCAGTACTTC
CDR3aa: CASSQGEETQYF